A selection of T cell receptor beta chains follows, all from one sample in a study of immune cell composition in non-small cell lung cancer. Data came from immunoSEQ multiplex PCR; TCRdb stores just in-frame clones and leaves some out. The sample consists of about 3,100 clones, around four fifths of them appearing once. The source material was lung tumor tissue. The receptors derive from a human donor with non-small cell lung cancer. The CDR3 runs from the conserved cysteine through the conserved F or W. A D gene is named only where the DNA matches it firmly. Clone size is stated in some rows and not others, as once, few, many or a class when expanded.

v_call	j_call	d_call	clone_size	cdr3_aa	cdr3_nt
TRBV29-1	TRBJ1-2	TRBD1	NA	CSVGTGQGNYGYTF	TGCAGCGTTGGGACAGGACAGGGGAACTATGGCTACACCTTC
TRBV5-6	TRBJ2-1	NA	NA	CASSFGAHEQFF	TGTGCCAGCAGCTTTGGGGCCCATGAGCAGTTCTTC
TRBV6-6	TRBJ2-3	NA	NA	CASKEAGSSDTQYF	TGTGCCAGCAAAGAGGCTGGCTCATCAGATACGCAGTATTTT
TRBV28	TRBJ2-5	TRBD2	few	CASSTLSGRAAETQYF	TGTGCCAGCAGTACCCTTAGCGGGAGGGCCGCAGAGACCCAGTACTTC
TRBV28	TRBJ2-7	TRBD2	NA	CASSFGPGTSGRAFSHEQYF	TGTGCCAGCAGTTTCGGTCCTGGGACTAGCGGGAGGGCCTTTTCTCACGAGCAGTACTTC
TRBV27	TRBJ2-1	TRBD2	NA	CASAGLADNEQFF	TGTGCCAGCGCGGGACTAGCGGACAATGAGCAGTTCTTC
TRBV29-1	TRBJ2-5	NA	NA	CSVEAGDGQETQYF	TGCAGCGTTGAGGCAGGGGACGGCCAAGAGACCCAGTACTTC
TRBV28	TRBJ1-2	NA	NA	CASGTIRFYGYTF	TGTGCCAGCGGGACTATAAGGTTCTATGGCTACACCTTC
TRBV7-9	TRBJ1-1	TRBD1	NA	CASRPAQGALLSEAFF	TGTGCCAGCAGACCTGCCCAGGGGGCGCTTCTTTCTGAAGCTTTCTTT
TRBV10-3	TRBJ2-3	NA	NA	CAISVVSADTQYF	TGTGCCATCAGTGTTGTTAGTGCAGATACGCAGTATTTT
TRBV11-2	TRBJ2-3	TRBD1	NA	CASSLVTGSNTDTQYF	TGTGCCAGCAGCTTGGTGACAGGGTCGAACACGGATACGCAGTATTTT
TRBV7-9	TRBJ2-7	TRBD2	once	CASSPPTSGPYEQYF	TGTGCCAGCAGCCCACCAACTAGCGGACCCTACGAGCAGTACTTC
TRBV27	TRBJ2-1	NA	NA	CASSFTGGEQFF	TGTGCCAGCAGTTTTACAGGCGGTGAGCAGTTCTTC
TRBV4-2	TRBJ2-5	NA	NA	CASSQGVGAGETQYF	TGTGCCAGCAGCCAAGGGGTAGGGGCAGGGGAGACCCAGTACTTC
TRBV11-2	TRBJ1-2	TRBD1	few	CASSSTGGFNYGYTF	TGTGCCAGCAGCTCGACAGGGGGATTTAACTATGGCTACACCTTC
TRBV7-3	TRBJ1-1	TRBD1	NA	CASSLNPPGQGLAFF	TGTGCCAGCAGCTTAAACCCCCCGGGACAGGGGTTGGCTTTCTTT
TRBV30	TRBJ2-3	NA	NA	CAWSRSGTDTQYF	TGTGCCTGGAGTCGTTCAGGCACAGATACGCAGTATTTT
TRBV2	TRBJ2-1	NA	NA	CASSPGYYNEQFF	TGTGCCAGCAGTCCGGGATACTACAATGAGCAGTTCTTC
TRBV5-6	TRBJ2-7	TRBD1	NA	CASSNYGTGGVEQYF	TGTGCCAGCAGCAACTACGGGACAGGGGGGGTCGAGCAGTACTTC
TRBV29-1	TRBJ2-3	NA	NA	CSVGGERGTDTQYF	TGCAGCGTTGGCGGGGAGAGAGGCACAGATACGCAGTATTTT
TRBV28	TRBJ1-3	NA	NA	CASNSGQTGNTIYF	TGTGCCAGCAATTCCGGACAGACTGGAAACACCATATATTTT
TRBV27	TRBJ2-1	NA	NA	CASSLGARGNEQFF	TGTGCCAGCAGTTTAGGGGCCCGGGGGAATGAGCAGTTCTTC
TRBV29-1	TRBJ2-5	TRBD1	NA	CSTPGTGQETQYF	TGCAGCACCCCCGGGACAGGGCAAGAGACCCAGTACTTC
TRBV19	TRBJ2-2	TRBD1	NA	CASSRQGASGELFF	TGTGCCAGTAGTAGGCAGGGGGCTAGCGGGGAGCTGTTTTTT